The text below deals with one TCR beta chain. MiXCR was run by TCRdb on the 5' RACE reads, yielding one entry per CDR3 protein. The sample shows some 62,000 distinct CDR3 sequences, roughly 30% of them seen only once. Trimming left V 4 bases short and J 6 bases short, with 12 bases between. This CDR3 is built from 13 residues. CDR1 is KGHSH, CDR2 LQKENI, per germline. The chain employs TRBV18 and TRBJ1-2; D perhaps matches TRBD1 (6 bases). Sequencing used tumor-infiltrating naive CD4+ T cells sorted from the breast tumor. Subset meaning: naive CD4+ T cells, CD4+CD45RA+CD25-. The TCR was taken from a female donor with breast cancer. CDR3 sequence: CASSLQGFNGYTF. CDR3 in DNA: TGTGCCAGCTCACTACAGGGCTTCAATGGCTACACCTTC.